A selection of T cell receptor beta chains follows, all from one sample in a study of cytotoxic CD8 clonotypes in ibrutinib-treated CLL. The method was immunoSEQ multiplex PCR; TCRdb's version includes in-frame clones alone and lacks a portion of them. The data contain some 140,000 clones, 79% of them seen just once; the ten biggest clones take up 9.5% to 15%. This material consisted of PBMCs, taken after 12 months of ibrutinib treatment. The receptors come from a human donor with chronic lymphocytic leukemia. Both conserved end residues are part of each CDR3. A D gene is named only where the DNA matches it firmly. Some rows have no size entry. The others give once, few or many, or a class for an expanded clone.

j_gene: TRBJ2-7
d_gene: TRBD2
v_gene: TRBV19
abundance: .
CDR3nt: TGTGCCAGTAGTCCGGCGACTAGCGGGAGTCTTGAGCAGTACTTC
CDR3aa: CASSPATSGSLEQYF

j_gene: TRBJ2-1
d_gene: .
v_gene: TRBV4-1
abundance: .
CDR3nt: TGCGCCAGCAGCCAAGTAGGGAGCGGCGATAGCTCCTACAATGAGCAGTTCTTC
CDR3aa: CASSQVGSGDSSYNEQFF

j_gene: TRBJ1-5
d_gene: .
v_gene: TRBV21-1
abundance: .
CDR3nt: TGTGCCAGCAGCAAATTTGGCAGGCCAGAAGGTAGCAATCAGCCCCAGCATTTT
CDR3aa: CASSKFGRPEGSNQPQHF

j_gene: TRBJ2-3
d_gene: .
v_gene: TRBV20-1
abundance: .
CDR3nt: TGCAGTGCTAGGAGTTTGGATACGCAGTATTTT
CDR3aa: CSARSLDTQYF

j_gene: TRBJ2-5
d_gene: .
v_gene: TRBV27
abundance: .
CDR3nt: TGTGCCAGCAGTCCCCCGCCAGGGGGGTTACAGACCCAGTACTTC
CDR3aa: CASSPPPGGLQTQYF

j_gene: TRBJ1-2
d_gene: TRBD1
v_gene: TRBV7-3
abundance: .
CDR3nt: TGTGCCAGCAGCGCCACAGGGGGCCGGTATGGCTACACCTTC
CDR3aa: CASSATGGRYGYTF

j_gene: TRBJ2-2
d_gene: .
v_gene: TRBV11-3
abundance: .
CDR3nt: TGTGCCAGCAGCGTACTCTCGGCGTCGGGGGAGCTGTTTTTT
CDR3aa: CASSVLSASGELFF

j_gene: TRBJ2-1
d_gene: .
v_gene: TRBV18
abundance: .
CDR3nt: TGTGCCAGCTCACCGTATACGGGCTTCTACGACAATGAGCAGTTCTTC
CDR3aa: CASSPYTGFYDNEQFF

j_gene: TRBJ1-2
d_gene: TRBD1
v_gene: TRBV9
abundance: .
CDR3nt: TGTGCCAGCAGCCAACAAGACAGGGGGCGTTTAAGTAACTATGGCTACACCTTC
CDR3aa: CASSQQDRGRLSNYGYTF

j_gene: TRBJ2-7
d_gene: .
v_gene: TRBV7-9
abundance: .
CDR3nt: TGTGCCAGCAGGTTTATACAGAGCCTTAACTACGAGCAGTACTTC
CDR3aa: CASRFIQSLNYEQYF

j_gene: TRBJ2-2
d_gene: .
v_gene: TRBV5-1
abundance: .
CDR3nt: TGCGCCAGCAGCTTGGGGACGGTGAACACCGGGGAGCTGTTTTTT
CDR3aa: CASSLGTVNTGELFF

j_gene: TRBJ2-7
d_gene: .
v_gene: TRBV7-2
abundance: few
CDR3nt: TGTGCCAGCAGCTTAGCACCCCGGCCCTACGAGCAGTACTTC
CDR3aa: CASSLAPRPYEQYF

j_gene: TRBJ2-1
d_gene: TRBD2
v_gene: TRBV27
abundance: few
CDR3nt: TGTGCCAGCAGTCCCGGGACTAGCGGTTACAATGAGCAGTTCTTC
CDR3aa: CASSPGTSGYNEQFF

j_gene: TRBJ2-7
d_gene: TRBD1
v_gene: TRBV4-1
abundance: few
CDR3nt: TGCGCCAGCAGCCACGCAGGGGGTTATCCCTACGAGCAGTACTTC
CDR3aa: CASSHAGGYPYEQYF

j_gene: TRBJ2-1
d_gene: .
v_gene: TRBV19
abundance: .
CDR3nt: TGTGCCAGTAGTACTTGGGCCAGGGTGGGCGATGAGCAGTTCTTC
CDR3aa: CASSTWARVGDEQFF

j_gene: TRBJ1-1
d_gene: TRBD1
v_gene: TRBV5-1
abundance: .
CDR3nt: TGCGCCAGCAGCTTGGGGACAGGGAAGTATGCTGAAGCTTTCTTT
CDR3aa: CASSLGTGKYAEAFF

j_gene: TRBJ2-3
d_gene: .
v_gene: TRBV11-2
abundance: .
CDR3nt: TGTGCCAGCAGTCTAGATACGCAGTATTTT
CDR3aa: CASSLDTQYF

j_gene: TRBJ1-1
d_gene: .
v_gene: TRBV5-1
abundance: few
CDR3nt: TGCGCCAGCAGCTTGGGTCCCACTCAGGACACTGAAGCTTTCTTT
CDR3aa: CASSLGPTQDTEAFF

j_gene: TRBJ2-1
d_gene: .
v_gene: TRBV28
abundance: .
CDR3nt: TGTGCCAGCACCCCAGGGGCAATGGTTAAGAATGAGCAGTTCTTC
CDR3aa: CASTPGAMVKNEQFF

j_gene: TRBJ2-7
d_gene: .
v_gene: TRBV28
abundance: .
CDR3nt: TGTGCCAGCAGCCCGGTTGCGGGGTCAGGGAACTCCTACGAGCAGTACTTC
CDR3aa: CASSPVAGSGNSYEQYF

j_gene: TRBJ1-1
d_gene: .
v_gene: TRBV7-3
abundance: .
CDR3nt: TGTGCCAGCAGGTACAGACTGGGCGACACTGAAGCTTTCTTT
CDR3aa: CASRYRLGDTEAFF

j_gene: TRBJ2-5
d_gene: TRBD1
v_gene: TRBV29-1
abundance: .
CDR3nt: TGCAGCGTTCGACAGGGGGCGGAGACCCAGTACTTC
CDR3aa: CSVRQGAETQYF

j_gene: TRBJ1-1
d_gene: .
v_gene: TRBV4-3
abundance: .
CDR3nt: TGCGCCAGCAGCTATCGCAGGGGGAACACTGAAGCTTTCTTT
CDR3aa: CASSYRRGNTEAFF

j_gene: TRBJ2-5
d_gene: TRBD2
v_gene: TRBV28
abundance: .
CDR3nt: TGTGCCAGCAGTCCCTTACGGGCGGGAGCTTTGAGAGAGACCCAGTACTTC
CDR3aa: CASSPLRAGALRETQYF

j_gene: TRBJ2-3
d_gene: .
v_gene: TRBV7-2
abundance: .
CDR3nt: TGTGCCAGCAGCTTAGAGTCCTCCTACAGGTATTTT
CDR3aa: CASSLESSYRYF

j_gene: TRBJ2-7
d_gene: .
v_gene: TRBV10-3
abundance: once
CDR3nt: TGTGCCATCAGTGCCTTCTACGAGCAGTACTTC
CDR3aa: CAISAFYEQYF

j_gene: TRBJ1-1
d_gene: .
v_gene: TRBV27
abundance: .
CDR3nt: TGTGCCAGCAGTTTATCTGAACTCGCCTCGGCTGAAGCTTTCTTT
CDR3aa: CASSLSELASAEAFF

j_gene: TRBJ2-3
d_gene: .
v_gene: TRBV6-1
abundance: .
CDR3nt: TGTGCCACCCACCGTAGCGGATACACAGATACGCAGTATTTT
CDR3aa: CATHRSGYTDTQYF

j_gene: TRBJ1-1
d_gene: .
v_gene: TRBV4-1
abundance: .
CDR3nt: TGCGCCAGCAGCCAAGGGTGGAACACTGAAGCTTTCTTT
CDR3aa: CASSQGWNTEAFF

j_gene: TRBJ1-2
d_gene: TRBD1
v_gene: TRBV7-9
abundance: .
CDR3nt: TGTGCCAGCAGCTTTGCAGGGGGCGAGCTCCTCTATGGCTACACCTTC
CDR3aa: CASSFAGGELLYGYTF

j_gene: TRBJ2-7
d_gene: .
v_gene: TRBV7-2
abundance: .
CDR3nt: TGTGCCAGCAGCCCTCGGGGGCTAAACTACGAGCAGTACTTC
CDR3aa: CASSPRGLNYEQYF

j_gene: TRBJ1-2
d_gene: .
v_gene: TRBV5-4
abundance: .
CDR3nt: TGTGCCAGCAGCTTGGCCGGAGGTTACCGAGCTAACTATGGCTACACCTTC
CDR3aa: CASSLAGGYRANYGYTF

j_gene: TRBJ2-1
d_gene: TRBD1
v_gene: TRBV9
abundance: .
CDR3nt: TGTGCCAGCAGCGTAACCCCCCAGGCAGGGGGTTTCTATGAGCAGTTCTTC
CDR3aa: CASSVTPQAGGFYEQFF

j_gene: TRBJ1-1
d_gene: TRBD1
v_gene: TRBV6-1
abundance: .
CDR3nt: TGTGCCACACAGACAGGGCCGAACACTGAAGCTTTCTTT
CDR3aa: CATQTGPNTEAFF

j_gene: TRBJ2-2
d_gene: .
v_gene: TRBV9
abundance: .
CDR3nt: TGTGCCAGCAGCGTAGAGTCCTCAACTTGGGGCGGGGAGCTGTTTTTT
CDR3aa: CASSVESSTWGGELFF

j_gene: TRBJ2-7
d_gene: TRBD2
v_gene: TRBV5-6
abundance: .
CDR3nt: TGTGCCAGCAGCTTAGTGGGGGAGGGTTTGACCGACGAGCAGTACTTC
CDR3aa: CASSLVGEGLTDEQYF

j_gene: TRBJ1-1
d_gene: .
v_gene: TRBV6-5
abundance: once
CDR3nt: TGTGCCAGCAGTCCACTTCTGAACACTGAAGCTTTCTTT
CDR3aa: CASSPLLNTEAFF

j_gene: TRBJ1-5
d_gene: .
v_gene: TRBV28
abundance: .
CDR3nt: TGTGCCAGCAGACCGCCGGGACACTCGGATCAGCCCCAGCATTTT
CDR3aa: CASRPPGHSDQPQHF

j_gene: TRBJ1-4
d_gene: .
v_gene: TRBV18
abundance: once
CDR3nt: TGTGCCAGCTCGTTCGGGACTCGGGAAAAACTGTTTTTT
CDR3aa: CASSFGTREKLFF

j_gene: TRBJ1-3
d_gene: .
v_gene: TRBV9
abundance: .
CDR3nt: TGTGCCAGCAGCGTAGGTGGGCAGGGATCTGGAAACACCATATATTTT
CDR3aa: CASSVGGQGSGNTIYF

j_gene: TRBJ1-2
d_gene: .
v_gene: TRBV27
abundance: .
CDR3nt: TGTGCCAGCAGTTACCCGGGGGGTTATGGCTACACCTTC
CDR3aa: CASSYPGGYGYTF

j_gene: TRBJ1-2
d_gene: .
v_gene: TRBV30
abundance: .
CDR3nt: TGTGCCTGGAGTAACGTCCAGGGAACTAACTATGGCTACACCTTC
CDR3aa: CAWSNVQGTNYGYTF

j_gene: TRBJ2-1
d_gene: .
v_gene: TRBV11-3
abundance: .
CDR3nt: TGTGCCAGCAGCTTAGATACAGTGGGTGAGCAGTTCTTC
CDR3aa: CASSLDTVGEQFF

j_gene: TRBJ1-5
d_gene: .
v_gene: TRBV30
abundance: .
CDR3nt: TGTGCCTGGAGCTCGGGTGGAGGCAATCAGCCCCAGCATTTT
CDR3aa: CAWSSGGGNQPQHF

j_gene: TRBJ1-6
d_gene: .
v_gene: TRBV4-3
abundance: .
CDR3nt: TGCGCCAGCAGCCAAGGGGGTTCACTTCGTTATAATTCACCCCTCCACTTT
CDR3aa: CASSQGGSLRYNSPLHF

j_gene: TRBJ1-2
d_gene: .
v_gene: TRBV28
abundance: .
CDR3nt: TGTGCCAGCAGTTTTAGAACTAACTATGGCTACACCTTC
CDR3aa: CASSFRTNYGYTF

j_gene: TRBJ1-1
d_gene: .
v_gene: TRBV28
abundance: .
CDR3nt: TGTGCCAGCAGACTGGGACACGCAGACACTGAAGCTTTCTTT
CDR3aa: CASRLGHADTEAFF

j_gene: TRBJ1-4
d_gene: .
v_gene: TRBV25-1
abundance: .
CDR3nt: TGTGCCAGCAGTGTGAGGTTCGATGAAAAACTGTTTTTT
CDR3aa: CASSVRFDEKLFF

j_gene: TRBJ2-5
d_gene: .
v_gene: TRBV20-1
abundance: .
CDR3nt: TGCAGTGCTAGTCTCGGAGAGACCCAGTACTTC
CDR3aa: CSASLGETQYF

j_gene: TRBJ2-3
d_gene: .
v_gene: TRBV30
abundance: .
CDR3nt: TGTGCCTGGAGTTCCGGATTAAGCACAGATACGCAGTATTTT
CDR3aa: CAWSSGLSTDTQYF

j_gene: TRBJ2-1
d_gene: .
v_gene: TRBV7-9
abundance: .
CDR3nt: TGTGCCAGCAGCCTAATAAACAATGAGCAGTTCTTC
CDR3aa: CASSLINNEQFF

j_gene: TRBJ1-2
d_gene: TRBD1
v_gene: TRBV2
abundance: .
CDR3nt: TGTGCCACAAGAGGACAGGGGGCCGGGGGCTACACCTTC
CDR3aa: CATRGQGAGGYTF

j_gene: TRBJ2-1
d_gene: TRBD2
v_gene: TRBV11-2
abundance: .
CDR3nt: TGTGCCAGCAGCTTAGCTAGCGGGTCCTACAATGAGCAGTTCTTC
CDR3aa: CASSLASGSYNEQFF

j_gene: TRBJ2-3
d_gene: TRBD1
v_gene: TRBV5-1
abundance: .
CDR3nt: TGCGCCAGCAGCTTAGCACAGGGGGCATTCATCACAGATACGCAGTATTTT
CDR3aa: CASSLAQGAFITDTQYF